The rows below give T cell receptor beta chains drawn from one sample of a study of blood T cell repertoires in COVID-19. Assay used: immunoSEQ multiplex PCR; TCRdb lists only in-frame clones, some missing. The sample has around 130,000 clones; around four fifths are singletons. The sample was PBMCs or T cells enriched from blood (not recorded which). The receptors shown here come from a man between 25 and 39 years old who had recovered from COVID-19. Both conserved end residues are part of each CDR3. The D gene is left open where the match is weak. A clone size is listed for some rows: how often the clone was seen (once, few, many), or a class if it is expanded.

D gene,V gene,J gene,clone size,CDR3 DNA,CDR3 protein
-,TRBV19,TRBJ1-5,-,TGTGCCAGTAGTATAGGTCCGGGAGGGCCCCAGCATTTT,CASSIGPGGPQHF
-,TRBV19,TRBJ2-6,-,TGTGCCAGTAGGAGACAGGTGTACGGGGCCAACGTCCTGACTTTC,CASRRQVYGANVLTF
-,TRBV11-2,TRBJ1-2,-,TGTGCCAGCAGCTTAGATCTCCGGTGGTATGGCTACACCTTC,CASSLDLRWYGYTF
-,TRBV11-1,TRBJ2-2,-,TGTGCCAGCAGTCCAACCCGGTCCGAGGGCGGGGAGCTGTTTTTT,CASSPTRSEGGELFF
-,TRBV6-5,TRBJ1-5,-,TGTGCCAGCAGTCCCGACAACCGTCAGCCCCAGCATTTT,CASSPDNRQPQHF
-,TRBV18,TRBJ1-2,-,TGTGCCAGCTCACCACTGGAGGTAACAGACTCAAACTATGGCTACACCTTC,CASSPLEVTDSNYGYTF
-,TRBV19,TRBJ2-7,-,TGTGCCAGTAGTAAGGGACAAACGACTTCCTACGAGCAGTACTTC,CASSKGQTTSYEQYF
-,TRBV5-5,TRBJ2-5,-,TGTGCCAGCAGCTTGGGACCCCGGGGGGCAGAGACCCAGTACTTC,CASSLGPRGAETQYF
-,TRBV7-8,TRBJ2-1,-,TGTGCCAGCAGCGGGGCCCCGGGACACAAAAACAATGAGCAGTTCTTC,CASSGAPGHKNNEQFF
-,TRBV21-1,TRBJ2-1,few,TGTGCCAGCAGCGACCGTGCTTTCGCGGCGGGAGAATGGAATGAGCAGTTCTTC,CASSDRAFAAGEWNEQFF
-,TRBV18,TRBJ1-5,-,TGTGCCAGCTCCACTTCTACAGATCAGCCCCAGCATTTT,CASSTSTDQPQHF
TRBD1,TRBV10-3,TRBJ1-2,-,TGTGCCATCAGTGAACGGGGACAGCGCGGGGGCTACACCTTC,CAISERGQRGGYTF
-,TRBV11-2,TRBJ2-7,-,TGTGCCAGCAGCTTACAAGCGAAGTACGAGCAGTACTTC,CASSLQAKYEQYF
TRBD2,TRBV3-1/TRBV3-2,TRBJ2-2,-,TGTGCCAGCAGCCTCGGACTAGCGGGGACCGCGAACACCGGGGAGCTGTTTTTT,CASSLGLAGTANTGELFF
-,TRBV20-1,TRBJ2-5,-,TGCAGCGGGTTCCAAGAGACCCAGTACTTC,CSGFQETQYF
TRBD2,TRBV3-1/TRBV3-2,TRBJ2-2,-,TGTGCCAGCAGCTCAGGACTAGCAGAGTCCGGGGAGCTGTTTTTT,CASSSGLAESGELFF
TRBD2,TRBV11-2,TRBJ2-1,-,TGTGCCAGCAGCTTAGGGCTAGCGGGAGACAATGAGCAGTTCTTC,CASSLGLAGDNEQFF
-,TRBV5-8,TRBJ2-6,-,TGTGCCAGCAGCCTCGACAGTACCTCTGGGGCCAACGTCCTGACTTTC,CASSLDSTSGANVLTF
TRBD1,TRBV29-1,TRBJ1-1,-,TGCAGCGTTGAATTTTGGGACAGAGAAAAGAACACTGAAGCTTTCTTT,CSVEFWDREKNTEAFF
-,TRBV15,TRBJ1-3,-,TGTGCCACCAGCAGAGACAGGGCAGGGACTGGAAACACCATATATTTT,CATSRDRAGTGNTIYF
TRBD2,TRBV7-8,TRBJ2-5,-,TGTGCCAGCAGTCATAGGACTAGCGGGGGGGTAGGAGAGACCCAGTACTTC,CASSHRTSGGVGETQYF
TRBD2,TRBV9,TRBJ2-3,-,TGTGCCAGCAGCGTAGGGAGCGGGGGGGCCGGTGCAGATACGCAGTATTTT,CASSVGSGGAGADTQYF
-,TRBV5-1,TRBJ2-1,-,TGCGCCAGCAGCTCGGGTCCTACATCCAATGAGCAGTTCTTC,CASSSGPTSNEQFF
-,TRBV5-1,TRBJ2-3,-,TGCGCCAGCAGCTTCGGCACAGATACGCAGTATTTT,CASSFGTDTQYF
TRBD1,TRBV5-1,TRBJ1-5,-,TGCGCCAGCAGCCAAGGGGACAGTCCCTCTAATCAGCCCCAGCATTTT,CASSQGDSPSNQPQHF
TRBD1,TRBV10-3,TRBJ2-7,-,TGTGCCATCAGTGACCAGACAGGGGGCATGAACGAGCAGTACTTC,CAISDQTGGMNEQYF
-,TRBV19,TRBJ1-5,few,TGTGCCAGTACCATGGGTCAGGGGTCCCAGCATTTT,CASTMGQGSQHF
TRBD2,TRBV2,TRBJ2-7,-,TGTGCCAGCAGTCCATTAGCGGGAGGTGCCTACGAGCAGTACTTC,CASSPLAGGAYEQYF
TRBD1,TRBV5-1,TRBJ2-7,once,TGCGCCAGCAGCTTAACAGGGGGCGCAGGATACGAGCAGTACTTC,CASSLTGGAGYEQYF
TRBD1,TRBV6-6,TRBJ1-5,-,TGTGCCAGCAGTCCGGGAGGACAGGGAGGGCAGCCCCAGCATTTT,CASSPGGQGGQPQHF
-,TRBV3-1/TRBV3-2,TRBJ2-2,once,TGTGCCAGCAGCCGCCCCAGGGGACAGAACACCGGGGAGCTGTTTTTT,CASSRPRGQNTGELFF
-,TRBV6-9,TRBJ2-5,-,TGTGCCAGCAGTTACCCAGGGAATACCCGGGAGACCCAGTACTTC,CASSYPGNTRETQYF
TRBD1,TRBV18,TRBJ2-1,-,TGTGCCAGCTCACCAAGCCCGGGACAGGGATCCTACAATGAGCAGTTCTTC,CASSPSPGQGSYNEQFF
-,TRBV6-2/TRBV6-3,TRBJ1-1,medium-sized,TGTGCCAGCAACCCTATTCCGTCCTCGTTGAACACTGAAGCTTTCTTT,CASNPIPSSLNTEAFF
TRBD1,TRBV5-1,TRBJ1-4,-,TGCGCCAGCAGACGAGGACAGGGCACTAATGAAAAACTGTTTTTT,CASRRGQGTNEKLFF
-,TRBV19,TRBJ1-3,-,TGTGCCAGTAGTATATTTACGACAATGCTCTCTGGAAACACCATATATTTT,CASSIFTTMLSGNTIYF
-,TRBV13,TRBJ1-6,-,TGTGCCAGCAGCTTAGGCGGTTCACCCCTCCACTTT,CASSLGGSPLHF
-,TRBV5-6,TRBJ1-1,once,TGTGCCAGCAGCAAGGACATCAGGTTCATGAATTTCTTT,CASSKDIRFMNFF
TRBD1,TRBV3-1/TRBV3-2,TRBJ1-3,-,TGTGCCAGCAGCCAAGACGTTCGACAGGGGTTAAACACCATATATTTT,CASSQDVRQGLNTIYF
TRBD1,TRBV6-2/TRBV6-3,TRBJ1-1,-,TGTGCCAGCAGCCCACAGGGGGCAGACCCTGAAGCTTTCTTT,CASSPQGADPEAFF
TRBD1,TRBV7-8,TRBJ2-3,-,TGTGCCAGCAGCTTACCAACACCGGGACAGGGAACCACAGATACGCAGTATTTT,CASSLPTPGQGTTDTQYF
TRBD2,TRBV6-5,TRBJ2-5,-,TGTGCCAGCAGTTCTAGCGGGGGGCGCCAAGAGACCCAGTACTTC,CASSSSGGRQETQYF
TRBD2,TRBV11-2,TRBJ2-3,-,TGTGCCAGCAGCTTAGGGGGGGGGACAGATACGCAGTATTTT,CASSLGGGTDTQYF
TRBD2,TRBV14,TRBJ2-1,-,TGTGCCAGCAGCCAAGTTACGGGAGGGGCCTACAATGAGCAGTTCTTC,CASSQVTGGAYNEQFF